The T cell receptor (beta chain) under discussion was sequenced for a study of CD8 T cells in ankylosing spondylitis. This clonotype was observed many times. Its target is unknown. With molecular barcodes, quantitative 5'-RACE was used to make the TCR beta libraries. Each CDR3 protein is one row after TCRdb ran MiXCR on the 5' RACE reads. The sample contains about 42,000 distinct CDR3 sequences, less than 3.5% of which appear only once. Germline V gene data show CDR1 as SGDLS and CDR2 as YYNGEE. Trimming cost V 3 bases and J 4 bases, with 10 bases left between them. This CDR3 has 13 amino acids. Study-wide points: Certain motif variants had earlier appeared in reactive arthritis synovial fluid and blood. Clones that were linked to disease were CD8+ and were relatively rare in peripheral blood. Ankylosing spondylitis blood appeared to carry a characteristic TCR beta motif of roughly eight highly homologous variants.

Sequences were obtained from blood, either unsorted or a sorted T cell fraction (not recorded which). The chain couples TRBV9 to TRBJ2-5; D possibly corresponds to TRBD2 (6 bases). The receptor's source is a male donor with ankylosing spondylitis or in good health (not recorded which). The chain's CDR3 is CASSAVGGETQYF. Written as DNA, the CDR3 is TGTGCCAGCAGCGCTGTGGGGGGAGAGACCCAGTACTTC.